This T cell receptor (beta chain) was profiled in a study of cytomegalovirus exposure and HLA in healthy donors. Study findings and constraints: Overall, around 160 TCR beta chains were annotated as cytomegalovirus-associated.

A note on this clone: Its antigen is unknown.

Deletions cut 0 bases from V and 3 bases from J, with 18 bases between. Germline CDR1 and CDR2: ENHRY and SYGVKD. This CDR3 has 17 amino acids. Amplification used 60 Vbeta primers and 13 Jbeta primers. TCRdb's copy holds only in-frame clones and misses some; the assay was immunoSEQ multiplex PCR. The repertoire holds roughly 100,000 clones, approximately 85% seen once, with 3% to 4% in the top ten. The sequencing sample was made of PBMCs. This sequence joins TRBV10-3 and TRBJ2-7; D is uncertain. The receptor was isolated from a man younger than 45 in good health and CMV-seronegative. CDR3 amino acids: CAISESFVVSLSYEQYF. In DNA form, the CDR3 reads TGTGCCATCAGTGAGTCTTTTGTGGTTAGCTTAAGCTACGAGCAGTACTTC.